The 17 T cell receptor beta chains presented below share a single source sample, sequenced in a study of CDR3 diversity in severe acne. TCRdb ran MiXCR on the PCR reads and lists one entry per CDR3 protein. The data hold over 100,000 distinct CDR3 sequences, with roughly half observed a single time. Sequencing input: blood. These receptors were taken from a male donor with acne.

The chain's CDR3 is CASSLTSAAYEQYF. The CDR3 region has the DNA TGTGCCAGCAGTTTGACTAGCGCGGCCTACGAGCAGTACTTC. The genes are TRBV28 and TRBJ2-7; TRBD2 aligns across 8 bases. Germline values: CDR1 MDHEN, CDR2 SYDVKM. The V gene end was trimmed by 3 bases and the J gene end by 2 bases; junction bases not matched to a gene: 3. The CDR3 spans 14 residues. The whole variable domain, filled in from reference TRBV28 and TRBJ2-7, reads DVKVTQSSRYLVKRTGEKVFLECVQDMDHENMFWYRQDPGLGLRLIYFSYDVKMKEKGDIPEGYSVSREKKERFSLILESASTNQTSMYLCASSLTSAAYEQYFGPGTRLTVT.

As regards this clonotype: One end of the junction fails to match germline, which may point to a read error. The rearrangement uses TRBV2 and TRBJ2-5; no definite D call. CDR1 is SNHLY and CDR2 is FYNNEI in the germline V gene. This CDR3 is built from 8 residues. The CDR3 DNA reads as TGTGCCAGCAGTGACGAGACATTC. Its translation: CASSDETF. Variable domain in full (rest from reference TRBV2 and TRBJ2-5): EPEVTQTPSHQVTQMGQEVILRCVPISNHLYFYWYRQILGQKVEFLVSFYNNEISEKSEIFDDQFSVERPDGSNFTLKIRSTKLEDSAMYFCASSDETFGPGTRLLVL.

This clonotype was seen ten or more times. V is TRBV2 and J is TRBJ1-2, with 8 bases fitting TRBD1. The CDR3 runs to 16 residues. CDR1 is SNHLY, CDR2 FYNNEI, per germline. The trim removed 3 bases at V and 2 bases at J, leaving 8 bases unmatched. CDR3 residues: CASSDGRTGRNYGYTF. CDR3 DNA sequence: TGTGCCAGCAGTGATGGTCGGACAGGGAGGAACTATGGCTACACCTTC.

This chain connects TRBV25-1 to TRBJ1-2; D not resolved. Germline V gene lookup returns CDR1 MGHDK and CDR2 SYGVNS. The length of the CDR3 is 13 residues. The CDR3 spells CARWVHHNYGYTF. In DNA form, the CDR3 reads TGTGCTAGATGGGTTCACCATAACTATGGCTACACCTTC.

The V call is TRBV30, the J call TRBJ2-7; D is ambiguous. The V and J ends lost 7 bases and 1 base respectively, with 8 bases between them. This CDR3 has 11 residues. Germline values: CDR1 GTSNPN, CDR2 SVGIG (reference sequence). CDR3 in amino acids: CASGRSYEQYF. The CDR3, as DNA: TGTGCCTCGGGCAGGTCCTACGAGCAGTACTTC.

This clonotype was seen repeatedly, ten times or more. The V and J genes are TRBV7-2 and TRBJ2-1, with 7 bases matching TRBD1. The CDR3 totals 16 residues. CDR1 and CDR2 (germline): SGHTA, FQGNSA. V lost 5 bases, J lost 7 bases, and 14 bases stayed unmatched. The CDR3 here is CASSPQGPLLENEQFF. The CDR3 nucleotides read TGTGCCAGCAGCCCACAGGGGCCTCTTCTTGAGAATGAGCAGTTCTTC.

In its sample, this clonotype was seen many times. V and J are TRBV6-6 and TRBJ1-2, with D perhaps TRBD1 (5 bases). The CDR3 totals 12 residues. Germline V gene sequence: CDR1 MNHNY, CDR2 SVGAGI (reference sequence). Trimming took off 8 bases at V and 3 bases at J, with 10 bases between the two ends. CDR3 sequence (DNA): TGTGCCAGCCTCGGGACGTACTATGGCTACACCTTC. Translating it yields CASLGTYYGYTF.

This clonotype was detected only a few times. The V gene is TRBV10-1, the J gene TRBJ2-2; D gene ambiguous. CDR1 WNHNN and CDR2 SYGVQD come from the germline V gene (reference sequence). The CDR3 has 14 residues. V was pared by 2 bases and J by 3 bases, with 7 bases between. The CDR3 reads CASSEVAYTGELFF. DNA of the CDR3: TGCGCCAGCAGTGAGGTCGCGTACACCGGGGAGCTGTTTTTT.

There are many counts of this clonotype. The V and J genes are TRBV20-1 and TRBJ1-2; D unresolved. The germline V gene encodes CDR1 DFQATT and CDR2 SNEGSKA (reference sequence). There are 13 residues in the CDR3. Trimming removed 0 bases from V and 5 bases from J, with 10 bases in between. The CDR3 DNA reads as TGCAGTGCTAGAGACTTCCCCGATTATGGCTACACCTTC. Its protein product is CSARDFPDYGYTF.

The chain combines TRBV4-3 with TRBJ1-3, with D possibly TRBD1 on 6 matching bases. Trimming left V 5 bases short and J 4 bases short, with 9 bases between. This CDR3 region has 13 residues. CDR1 is LGHNA, CDR2 YSLEER, per germline. In DNA form, the CDR3 reads TGCGCCAGCAGCTTAGGACAGGGAAACACCATATATTTT. Amino acid sequence: CASSLGQGNTIYF.

This chain connects TRBV7-2 to TRBJ2-7; D may be TRBD1 (5 bases). V lost 7 bases and J lost 0, with 16 bases in between. Germline V CDR1 and CDR2: SGHTA, FQGNSA. The CDR3 is 15 amino acids. The CDR3 sequence: CASTEVRVNSYEQYV. In nucleotides, the CDR3 is TGTGCCAGCACCGAGGTCAGGGTCAACTCCTACGAGCAGTACGTC.

V is TRBV28 and J is TRBJ2-7, with 11 bases that match TRBD2. The germline CDR1 and CDR2 sequences are MDHEN and SYDVKM. This CDR3 region has 15 residues. Trimming at V came to 6 bases and at J to 3 bases, leaving 7 bases not matched to a gene. CDR3 amino acids: CASRQLLAGGYEQYF. The CDR3 bases are TGTGCCAGCAGGCAACTCCTAGCGGGAGGCTACGAGCAGTACTTC.

The sample holds a few counts of this clonotype. This could be a read error, since a much larger clone is one nucleotide away. The rearrangement joins TRBV5-8 to TRBJ2-7; tentatively, D is TRBD1 or TRBD2 (5 bases each). Trimming pared 4 bases from V and 2 bases from J, leaving 19 bases between. CDR3 size: 16 residues. CDR1 and CDR2 from the germline V gene are SGHTS and YDEGEE. CDR3 residues: CASSPPPGTEPYEQYV. CDR3 DNA sequence: TGTGCCAGCAGCCCACCCCCGGGGACGGAACCCTACGAGCAGTACGTC.

This clonotype came up many times. In DNA, the CDR3 is TGTGCCAGCAGCCCGATGGGCGGGGCTATTTACAATGAGCAGTTCTTC. This encodes CASSPMGGAIYNEQFF. The chain joins TRBV7-3 to TRBJ2-1; D is possibly TRBD2 (6 bases). Deletions cut 5 bases from V and 4 bases from J, with 18 bases between. Germline V gives CDR1 SGHTA, CDR2 FQGTGA. This CDR3 spans 16 amino acids. The full variable domain, with the rest looked up from reference TRBV7-3 and TRBJ2-1, is GAGVSQTPSNKVTEKGKYVELRCDPISGHTALYWYRQSLGQGPEFLIYFQGTGAADDSGLPNDRFFAVRPEGSVSTLKIQRTERGDSAVYLCASSPMGGAIYNEQFFGPGTRLTVL.

This chain links TRBV6-6 with TRBJ2-1; 10 bases map to TRBD1. CDR3 size: 15 residues. After removal of 0 bases from V and 6 bases from J, the junction contained 2 bases not matched to a gene. Germline V CDR1 and CDR2: MNHNY, SVGAGI (reference sequence). CDR3 amino acids: CASSYSGTGVNEQFF. The CDR3 DNA sequence: TGTGCCAGCAGTTACTCAGGGACAGGGGTCAATGAGCAGTTCTTC.

The chain couples TRBV20-1 to TRBJ2-7, with 8 bases that match TRBD1. The length of the CDR3 is 13 residues. Per germline, CDR1 DFQATT and CDR2 SNEGSKA (reference sequence). Germline trimming cut 4 bases from V and 4 bases from J; bases unmatched to any gene: 6. The CDR3 loop reads CSAIDRGVYEQYF. The CDR3 DNA sequence: TGCAGTGCTATAGACAGGGGCGTATACGAGCAGTACTTC.

The chain carries TRBV2 and TRBJ1-4, with D perhaps matching TRBD1 (6 bases). The CDR3 has 14 residues. Germline V gene sequence: CDR1 SNHLY, CDR2 FYNNEI. The V and J ends lost 7 bases and 0 bases respectively, with 9 bases between them. The CDR3 region has the DNA TGTGCCAGCACCACAGGGCCAACTAATGAAAAACTGTTTTTT. Amino acids: CASTTGPTNEKLFF.